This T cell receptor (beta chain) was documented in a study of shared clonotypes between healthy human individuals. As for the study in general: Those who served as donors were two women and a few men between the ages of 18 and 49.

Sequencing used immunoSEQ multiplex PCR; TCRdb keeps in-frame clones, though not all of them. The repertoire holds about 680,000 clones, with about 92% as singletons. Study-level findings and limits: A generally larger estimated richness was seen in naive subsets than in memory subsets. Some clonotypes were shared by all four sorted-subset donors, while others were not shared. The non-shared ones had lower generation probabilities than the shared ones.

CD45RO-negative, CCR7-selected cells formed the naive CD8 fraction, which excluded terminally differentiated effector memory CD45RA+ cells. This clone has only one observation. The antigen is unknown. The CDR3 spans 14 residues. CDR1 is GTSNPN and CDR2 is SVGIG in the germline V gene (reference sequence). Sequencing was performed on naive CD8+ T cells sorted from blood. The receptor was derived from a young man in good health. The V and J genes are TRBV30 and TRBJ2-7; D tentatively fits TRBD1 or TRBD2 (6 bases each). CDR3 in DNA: TGTGCTGGAAACACGGGGGCCCGCTCCTACGAGCAGTACTTC. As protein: CAGNTGARSYEQYF.